This T cell receptor beta chain was sequenced for a study of HIV-infected patients and healthy controls. Whole blood was used without fractionation, so all unsorted peripheral T cells were included. Alpha and beta constant-region primers primed reverse transcription of 400 to 500 ng RNA. Using multiplexing indices, alpha and beta chain libraries were generated apart by chain-specific third strand synthesis. Each CDR3 protein gets one entry after TCRdb re-called the 5' RACE reads with MiXCR. The data hold 6,100 or so distinct CDR3 sequences, with about a tenth observed a single time. Sample share makes this clonotype medium-sized. There are 13 residues in the CDR3. Germline V lookup: CDR1 MNHEY, CDR2 SVGAGI. V lost 3 bases to trimming and J lost 3 bases, with 8 bases between them.

V is TRBV6-5 and J is TRBJ1-1; D gene uncertain. The sequence was collected from an adult with HIV infection. Material: blood, obtained before antiretroviral therapy. The CDR3, as DNA: TGTGCCAGCAGTTATCCTGGGGACACTGAAGCTTTCTTT. Its translation: CASSYPGDTEAFF.